One sample yielded the 10 T cell receptor beta chains listed below, sequenced in a study of blood T cell repertoires in COVID-19. Generated by immunoSEQ multiplex PCR, the TCRdb table keeps only in-frame clones and is missing some. There are about 140,000 clones in the sample; 88% occur only once, and roughly 1.5% lies in the top ten. Sequenced input: peripheral blood. Receptors were obtained from a woman in her forties or fifties with acute or convalescent COVID-19.

The chain combines TRBV23-1 with TRBJ2-2, with D maybe TRBD1 (5 bases). TRBV23-1 falls under the ORF class, with uncertain function. V lost 7 bases and J lost 4, with 22 bases in between. The CDR3 totals 17 residues. The CDR3 here is CASTTKGSGWGTGELFF. CDR3 DNA sequence: TGCGCCAGCACCACAAAAGGTTCAGGGTGGGGCACCGGGGAGCTGTTTTTT.

The J gene is TRBJ2-3, the V gene TRBV9, with D unclear. Between the trimmed V and J ends, which lost 4 bases and 6 bases, there was a span of 9 bases. CDR1 is SGDLS, CDR2 YYNGEE, per germline. The CDR3 extends over 12 amino acids. The CDR3 region has the DNA TGTGCCAGCAGCCCTCCGTCGGATACGCAGTATTTT. It yields the protein CASSPPSDTQYF.

This chain joins TRBV28 and TRBJ1-2; TRBD1 matches 10 bases. The CDR3 is 14 amino acids. The V gene end was trimmed by 6 bases and the J gene end by 8 bases; junction bases not matched to a gene: 9. Germline V CDR1 and CDR2: MDHEN, SYDVKM. The CDR3 DNA is TGTGCCAGCAGCCAGGGGACAGGGGCAAGAGGCTACACCTTC. It specifies CASSQGTGARGYTF.

The chain recombines TRBV20-1 with TRBJ2-5, with 9 bases lining up with TRBD2. The V and J ends lost 3 bases and 4 bases, in that order; junction bases with no gene match: 3. CDR3 size: 13 residues. Germline V gives CDR1 DFQATT, CDR2 SNEGSKA (reference sequence). The chain's CDR3 is CSASSGSAETQYF. Here the CDR3 DNA reads TGCAGTGCTAGTAGCGGGAGCGCAGAGACCCAGTACTTC.

J is TRBJ2-1 and V is TRBV4-2; tentatively, D is TRBD2 (6 bases). V shed 0 bases and J shed 9 bases, with 12 bases lying between them. The CDR3 spans 14 residues. Per the germline V gene, CDR1 is LGHNA and CDR2 is YNFKEQ. CDR3 loop: CASSQDPYGGEQFF. The DNA for the CDR3 is TGTGCCAGCAGCCAAGACCCATACGGGGGTGAGCAGTTCTTC.

The V call is TRBV3-1 (or the pseudogene TRBV3-2), the J call TRBJ1-4, with 7 bases fitting TRBD1. The CDR3 totals 14 residues. Germline CDR1 is LGHDT and CDR2 is YNNKEL (reference sequence). V dropped 4 bases and J dropped 3; count of bases not matched to a gene: 2. CDR3 sequence (DNA): TGTGCCAGCAGCCCAGACAGGGCTAATGAAAAACTGTTTTTT. This gives the protein CASSPDRANEKLFF.

The chain carries TRBV7-9 and TRBJ2-1, with 11 bases aligning to TRBD2. The CDR3 sequence is 15 residues long. Germline trimming cut 5 bases from V and 10 bases from J; bases unmatched to any gene: 10. Per the germline V gene, CDR1 is SEHNR and CDR2 is FQNEAQ (reference sequence). CDR3 region: CASSRLAGGTEEQFF. CDR3 sequence (DNA): TGTGCCAGCAGCCGGCTAGCGGGAGGCACAGAGGAGCAGTTCTTC.

The genes are TRBV5-4 and TRBJ2-5; 12 nucleotides match TRBD1. Germline loops: CDR1 SGHNT, CDR2 YYREEE (reference sequence). CDR3 size: 16 residues. V gave up 4 bases and J gave up 1 base; unmatched junction bases: 5. CDR3 loop: CASSEGQGAAQETQYF. The CDR3 bases are TGTGCCAGCAGCGAGGGACAGGGGGCGGCCCAAGAGACCCAGTACTTC.

The chain uses TRBV6-5 and TRBJ2-7; the match to TRBD1 covers 8 bases. The CDR3 covers 13 residues. Trimming cost V 8 bases and J 2 bases; bases outside gene matches: 5. Germline CDR1 and CDR2: MNHEY and SVGAGI. The CDR3: CASRTGRAYEQYF. The CDR3 region has the DNA TGTGCCAGCCGGACAGGGCGAGCCTACGAGCAGTACTTC.

The chain uses TRBV24-1 and TRBJ2-3; 9 nucleotides line up with TRBD2. This CDR3 is 15 amino acids long. CDR1 and CDR2 from the germline V gene are KGHDR and SFDVKD. V was pared by 4 bases and J by 3 bases, with 4 bases of the junction left unmatched. The CDR3 DNA reads as TGTGCCACCAGTGAAGCGGGAGGTTTGACAGATACGCAGTATTTT. Amino acids: CATSEAGGLTDTQYF.